The T cell receptor (beta chain) under discussion was sequenced for a study of CD8+ T cells in alopecia areata (dated by TCRdb to the late 2010s). Regarding the study in general: The treated patients took part in an open-label pilot trial in which moderate-to-severe alopecia areata was treated with oral tofacitinib at 5 to 10 mg twice daily. Tofacitinib was administered for 6 to 18 months, and 6 months of follow-up off drug were then conducted to assess delayed response and recurrence. In treated patients, disease severity was measured using the SALT score, which gives the percentage of scalp surface area affected. To study T cell clonal expansion in alopecia areata, the researchers applied high-throughput TCRbeta sequencing to both the C3H/HeJ mouse model and human patients. On the human side, TCRbeta sequencing was run on scalp tissue and on sorted CD4+ and CD8+ peripheral blood T cells from healthy controls and from alopecia areata patients with either patchy or totalis/universalis disease. Biopsies were taken from tofacitinib-treated patients at baseline and at 4 and 24 weeks of treatment, and a later scalp biopsy was taken in several of the tofacitinib-treated patients. Clonality in the scalp was compared among normal scalp (n=4), patchy alopecia areata scalp (n=8), and alopecia totalis/universalis scalp (n=8). RNA was extracted with the PAXgene miRNA kit for fixed scalp, the miRNeasy kit for PBMCs, and the RNeasy kit for mouse skin. TCRbeta CDR3 regions were amplified by immunoSEQ multiplex PCR with 35 Vbeta forward and 13 Jbeta reverse primers.

What the work shows at the level of the full study, not this receptor alone: Unlike mouse skin, where gammadelta T cells dominate, normal human skin contains resident alphabeta T cells that get sequenced too, which complicates analysis of the scalp TCR repertoire. Because the treated cohort was small and included a single nonresponder, larger studies are needed to assess links between baseline CD8+ expansion and response. Scalp clonality and the number of expanded CD8+ clones among the top 100 scalp clones were significantly decreased by tofacitinib. Higher clonality and more expanded CD8+ clones were observed in lesional scalp than in normal scalp, particularly in alopecia totalis/universalis, a finding suggestive of antigenic drive. Shared TCR sequences between patients were less evident than in mice, which may be partly attributable to HLA diversity in the patient population. Many expanded lesional clones persisted in scalp and blood during tofacitinib treatment, which may partly explain relapse after stopping treatment.

This clone was recorded a few times. This receptor's antigen is unknown. The sample holds no much larger clone one base away, and base qualities are not on file. Reading the label with the study, this specimen's time point is: 24 weeks on oral tofacitinib. The treatment or condition label of this sample denotes: oral pan-JAK inhibitor, 5-10 mg twice daily. Lesional scalp punch biopsies and peripheral blood were obtained from alopecia areata patients. PBMCs were isolated by density centrifugation and stained for CD3, CD4 and CD8, and CD4+ and CD8+ T cells were sorted on a FACSAria. The CDR3 spans 15 residues, from the cysteine through the phenylalanine. Just CDR3 DNA is preserved here, 45 bases in frame from base 1. The germline V end is reduced by 3 bases and the J end by 3 bases; junction bases left unmatched: 4. CDR1 and CDR2 (SGHRS, YFSETQ) derive from the germline V gene. Library preparation used the immunoSEQ multiplex PCR assay. For TCR sequencing, RNA was extracted from every sample and reverse transcribed into cDNA to serve as template. First-strand cDNA was synthesized with SuperScript III using a 2:1 mix of oligo-dT and random hexamers. A synthetic immune receptor repertoire was used to measure amplification bias, and any remaining bias was corrected computationally. In the paper's pipeline: After raw reads were preprocessed to remove errors, the CDR3 was defined following IMGT conventions as running from the conserved cysteine to phenylalanine. To get clonality, Shannon entropy was normalized by log2 of the number of productive unique TCRs and the result was subtracted from 1. Whether scalp clones were CD4 or CD8 was inferred by matching scalp TCRbeta sequences against CD4 and CD8 repertoires sorted from blood. This is the immuneACCESS table as TCRdb keeps it, with only in-frame sequences that have V and J called. A part of the clones is gone; compared with another copy, unresolved V genes explain less than half, and the rest is unexplained. For V, J and clone size, that table is used; D and trimming come from the DNA. Within this sample are 200,000 or so clones, with nearly 60% of them counted one time only. The ten largest clones take up 4.5% to 6% of the sample.

The clonotype was recovered from a human donor with alopecia areata. The chain couples TRBV5-1 to TRBJ2-3; 10 middle bases align to TRBD2. Here the sequenced sample was CD4+ T cells sorted from blood, taken at week 24, from a patient treated with tofacitinib. The CDR3 amino acid sequence is: CASSSTSGSTDTQYF. The nucleotide sequence is TGCGCCAGCAGCTCGACTAGCGGGTCGACAGATACGCAGTATTTT.